This T cell receptor (beta chain) was recovered during a study of T cell responses to AZD1222 COVID-19 vaccine. In the case of this clone: Its antigen is as yet unknown.

Overall study results and limits: Spike-wide vaccine-associated CD4 TCRs dominated at 160-218 and 743-854.

The CDR3 runs to 14 residues. V lost 5 bases and J lost 6; bases outside the gene matches: 6. Germline V lookup: CDR1 MDHEN, CDR2 SYDVKM. The assay was immunoSEQ multiplex PCR, and TCRdb's table has in-frame clones only and misses some. The repertoire holds tens of thousands of clones, with approximately 80% as singletons. The sequencing used peripheral blood, collected on day 0 of AZD1222 vaccination. This TCR was recovered from an adult in good health. V usage is TRBV28 and J usage is TRBJ1-5, with TRBD1 matching over 8 bases. The CDR3 loop reads CASSIDRGSQPQHF. The CDR3 DNA reads TGTGCCAGCAGTATTGACAGGGGAAGTCAGCCCCAGCATTTT.